This TCR beta chain stems from a study of brain T cells in children with intractable seizures. The length of the CDR3 is 15 residues. Germline V gives CDR1 MNHEY, CDR2 SMNVEV (reference sequence). V shed 3 bases and J 7 bases; nucleotides not matched to a gene: 4. Method: immunoSEQ multiplex PCR; TCRdb's copy keeps in-frame clones and lacks some. The sample has about 80,000 clones, more than 75% seen once; the top ten hold 24%. This clone was seen just once. Its antigen is not identified. Patients received at least one anti-epileptic drug before surgery. The study's findings and limits: Absence of clones before surgery may stem from lower sequencing depth.

The TCR comes from a girl aged 2 to 9 with Rasmussen encephalitis and intractable seizures. The J gene is TRBJ2-5, the V gene TRBV27, with 14 bases aligning to TRBD2. This specimen was peripheral blood, taken at surgery. CDR3 amino acids: CASSFGLAGGGTQYF. The CDR3 bases are TGTGCCAGCAGTTTTGGACTAGCGGGGGGCGGGACCCAGTACTTC.